This T cell receptor beta chain derives from a study of T cell responses to AZD1222 COVID-19 vaccine. Overall study results and limits: Clonal diversity may have been underestimated in mostly white British donors. Regions 160-218 and 743-854 dominated among vaccine-associated CD4 TCRs spanning spike.

Some clones are missing from TCRdb's copy, which holds only in-frame ones; the method was immunoSEQ multiplex PCR. The profile shows roughly 85,000 clones, 70% to 90% of them singletons. With respect to this clone: Its target is unknown.

This TCR was sampled from an adult in good health. The sample consisted of peripheral blood, taken on day 0 of AZD1222 vaccination.

Here the CDR3 DNA reads TGTGCCATCAGTGACCTCCCCCTCGTCAGTTGGGCCACAAACACTGAAGCTTTCTTT. Translated, it gives CAISDLPLVSWATNTEAFF. The rearrangement joins TRBV10-3 to TRBJ1-1; D remains unclear. V lost 3 bases and J lost 2, with 25 bases in between. From germline, CDR1 is ENHRY and CDR2 SYGVKD. This CDR3 is 19 amino acids long.